This record covers a single T cell receptor (beta chain). Its matching antigen is unknown. A read error may account for a junction end that differs from germline. There are 15 residues in the CDR3. The germline V gene has CDR1 ENHRY and CDR2 SYGVKD. These data originate in a study of T cells in Graves' hyperthyroidism and ophthalmopathy. The study, taken as a whole, reports: Ophthalmopathy got predicted by the model a median about six months before its onset.

Amplified TCR beta CDR3 regions came from RNA transcripts. Using the HTBI primer set, a first-round RT-PCR was run on the TCR CDR3. TCRdb reprocessed the multiplex PCR reads with MiXCR, giving one entry per CDR3 protein. The sample lists roughly 100,000 distinct CDR3 sequences; about 51% were seen once. Source material: blood. The rearrangement links TRBV10-3 to TRBJ1-5, with D uncertain. This receptor was obtained from a woman in her forties with Graves' hyperthyroidism. CDR3 DNA sequence: TGTGCCATCTGTGAAGGAACAGCCCAAAGTCAGCCCCAGCATTTT. Amino acids: CAICEGTAQSQPQHF.